The 17 T cell receptor beta chains below all came from one sample that was sequenced in a study of shared clonotypes between healthy human individuals. The data were produced by immunoSEQ multiplex PCR, yet TCRdb's version contains in-frame clones alone and is incomplete. Among 2 million to 2.5 million clones listed, approximately 96% were seen once. The source material was naive CD4+ T cells sorted from blood. Subset specified: CD45RA+ positively selected. Receptors were obtained from a man aged 18 to 30 in good health.

The chain couples TRBV2 to TRBJ2-1, with TRBD2 as a possible D gene (5 bases). Germline loops: CDR1 SNHLY, CDR2 FYNNEI. The V end was cut by 8 bases, the J end by 0 bases, with 14 bases between. This CDR3 comprises 15 residues. The CDR3 is CASSDRDSSYNEQFF. The CDR3 bases are TGTGCCAGCTCAGACCGGGATAGCTCCTACAATGAGCAGTTCTTC.

Points on this clone: This specimen includes other DNA sequences encoding the same CDR3. CDR3 sequence (DNA): TGTGCCAGCAGCTCGGGGAGCACAGATACGCAGTATTTT. Translation gives CASSSGSTDTQYF. J is TRBJ2-3 and V is TRBV11-2, with D tentatively TRBD2 (5 bases). Trimming removed 4 bases at V and 0 bases at J, with 5 bases between. Germline V CDR1 and CDR2: SGHAT, FQNNGV. The CDR3 is 13 residues long.

The chain links TRBV2 to TRBJ1-6, with D unresolved. The germline CDR1 and CDR2 sequences are SNHLY and FYNNEI. The CDR3 consists of 15 residues. Trimming left V 6 bases short and J 2 bases short, with 11 bases between. CDR3 sequence reads: CASSREGPYNSPLHF. The CDR3 nucleotides are TGTGCCAGCAGCCGAGAGGGTCCCTATAATTCACCCCTCCACTTT.

The chain has TRBV2 and TRBJ1-6; D is perhaps TRBD1 (6 bases). Germline V gene sequence: CDR1 SNHLY, CDR2 FYNNEI. V dropped 6 bases and J dropped 5 bases, with 11 bases sitting between them. The CDR3 extends over 14 amino acids. This chain's CDR3 is CASSRGRNNSPLHF. CDR3 DNA: TGTGCCAGCAGCAGGGGACGGAATAATTCACCCCTCCACTTT.

The rearrangement uses TRBV6-1 and TRBJ2-5; 8 nucleotides align to TRBD1. CDR1 and CDR2 from the germline V gene are MNHNS and SASEGT. V trimming: 8 bases; J trimming: 2 bases; junction bases outside the gene matches: 4. The CDR3 contains 13 residues. The CDR3 here is CASVHRGQETQYF. DNA for the CDR3: TGTGCCAGCGTGCACAGGGGGCAAGAGACCCAGTACTTC.

This clone was counted a single time. This chain uses TRBV9 with TRBJ1-3, with D perhaps matching TRBD1 (6 bases). Trimming removed 0 bases from V and 0 bases from J, with 7 bases in between. This CDR3 contains 15 residues. Germline CDR1 is SGDLS and CDR2 is YYNGEE. The CDR3 DNA reads TGTGCCAGCAGCGTAGGGGACATCTCTGGAAACACCATATATTTT. Translated, it gives CASSVGDISGNTIYF. Based on the CDR3 plus reference TRBV9 and TRBJ1-3, the full variable domain is DSGVTQTPKHLITATGQRVTLRCSPRSGDLSVYWYQQSLDQGLQFLIQYYNGEERAKGNILERFSAQQFPDLHSELNLSSLELGDSALYFCASSVGDISGNTIYFGEGSWLTVV.

The chain has TRBV7-9 and TRBJ2-2; the D is unclear. The length of the CDR3 is 12 residues. Germline lookup yields CDR1 SEHNR and CDR2 FQNEAQ (reference sequence). V was clipped by 7 bases and J by 8 bases, with 11 bases between them. CDR3 DNA: TGTGCCAGCATCCCGCTGAGGGGGGAGCTGTTTTTT. Residues: CASIPLRGELFF. Full variable domain (rest looked up from reference TRBV7-9 and TRBJ2-2): DTGVSQNPRHKITKRGQNVTFRCDPISEHNRLYWYRQTLGQGPEFLTYFQNEAQLEKSRLLSDRFSAERPKGSFSTLEIQRTEQGDSAMYLCASIPLRGELFFGEGSRLTVL.

In its sample, this clone was seen once. The gene calls are TRBV5-6 and TRBJ1-2, with a weak D call TRBD1 (5 bases). V was pared by 3 bases and J by 5 bases, with 11 bases between. The CDR3 runs to 13 residues. Germline CDR1 reads SGHDT; CDR2 reads YYEEEE. The CDR3 loop reads CASSSRDGYGYTF. CDR3 nucleotides: TGTGCCAGCAGCTCCCGGGACGGTTATGGCTACACCTTC.

The chain combines TRBV7-2 with TRBJ2-3, with 8 bases fitting TRBD2. In germline, CDR1 is SGHTA, CDR2 FQGNSA. The V segment lost 5 bases and the J segment 6 bases; nucleotides outside the gene matches: 7. The CDR3 length is 14 residues. This CDR3 is CASSAGTSSDTQYF. CDR3 nucleotide sequence: TGTGCCAGCAGCGCCGGGACTAGTAGTGATACGCAGTATTTT.

The chain links TRBV4-1 to TRBJ1-2; 7 bases match TRBD1. The CDR3 is 16 amino acids. After removal of 2 bases from V and 6 bases from J, the junction contained 12 bases not matched to a gene. CDR1 is MGHRA, CDR2 YSYEKL, per germline. The CDR3 sequence: CASSQRPLDRADGYTF. The CDR3 nucleotides read TGCGCCAGCAGCCAAAGGCCCCTCGACAGGGCGGATGGCTACACCTTC.

This clone was recorded once. V usage is TRBV2 and J usage is TRBJ1-2, with 10 nucleotides matching TRBD1. V lost 5 bases, J lost 4 bases, and 16 bases stayed unmatched. The CDR3 is 18 residues long. From germline, CDR1 is SNHLY and CDR2 FYNNEI. The CDR3 protein is CASSRPGQGSPESYGYTF. In nucleotides, the CDR3 is TGTGCCAGCAGTCGCCCGGGACAGGGGTCCCCCGAGAGCTATGGCTACACCTTC.

Concerning this clone itself: Other DNA sequences from this sample encode an identical CDR3 as well. The chain couples TRBV7-9 to TRBJ1-2; 7 nucleotides match TRBD1. V lost 4 bases and J lost 4; bases outside the gene matches: 0. Looked up from germline, CDR1 is SEHNR and CDR2 is FQNEAQ (reference sequence). The CDR3 contains 12 residues. The CDR3 sequence: CASSSGGYGYTF. DNA of the CDR3: TGTGCCAGCAGCTCAGGGGGCTATGGCTACACCTTC. The whole variable domain, filled in from reference TRBV7-9 and TRBJ1-2, reads DTGVSQNPRHKITKRGQNVTFRCDPISEHNRLYWYRQTLGQGPEFLTYFQNEAQLEKSRLLSDRFSAERPKGSFSTLEIQRTEQGDSAMYLCASSSGGYGYTFGSGTRLTVV.

The chain joins TRBV5-1 to TRBJ2-2, with 7 positions matching TRBD1. The CDR3 runs to 15 residues. The V and J ends lost 4 bases and 4 bases, in that order; junction bases with no gene match: 7. In germline, CDR1 is SGHRS, CDR2 YFSETQ. This chain's CDR3 is CASSPGTVPTGELFF. The CDR3, as DNA: TGCGCCAGCAGCCCTGGGACAGTCCCCACCGGGGAGCTGTTTTTT.

The chain has TRBV5-4 and TRBJ1-3; 9 bases map to TRBD1. The ends lost 4 bases at V and 3 bases at J; junction bases unmatched: 8. This CDR3 has 16 amino acids. CDR1 SGHNT and CDR2 YYREEE come from the germline V gene (reference sequence). CDR3 region: CASSRVGTGIGNTIYF. The CDR3 coding sequence is TGTGCCAGCAGCCGGGTCGGGACAGGGATTGGAAACACCATATATTTT.

The rearrangement joins TRBV29-1 to TRBJ2-6; D remains unclear. There are 16 residues in the CDR3. Trimming removed 3 bases from V and 0 bases from J, with 12 bases in between. Germline CDR1 reads SQVTM; CDR2 reads ANQGSEA. The CDR3 loop reads CSVDLGRDSGANVLTF. CDR3 bases: TGCAGCGTTGATTTAGGACGCGACTCTGGGGCCAACGTCCTGACTTTC.

To note about this clone: The same CDR3 also results from other DNA sequences found in this sample. J is TRBJ2-3 and V is TRBV5-1, with TRBD2 matching 7 bases. This CDR3 is 15 amino acids long. J gave up 1 base and V 2 bases, and 4 bases lay outside the gene matches. From germline, CDR1 is SGHRS and CDR2 YFSETQ. For the CDR3, the DNA is TGCGCCAGCAGCTTAGGACGGGGGGGCACAGATACGCAGTATTTT. Translating it yields CASSLGRGGTDTQYF.

The chain links TRBV6-5 to TRBJ2-2; D tentatively fits TRBD1 or TRBD2 (5 bases each). V gave up 7 bases and J gave up 6 bases, with 15 bases separating them. Germline V gene lookup returns CDR1 MNHEY and CDR2 SVGAGI. The CDR3 runs 14 residues. CDR3 amino acids: CASTRELGAGELFF. CDR3 DNA sequence: TGTGCCAGCACGAGGGAGTTAGGGGCCGGGGAGCTGTTTTTT.